This TCR beta chain was documented in a study of shared clonotypes between healthy human individuals (dated by TCRdb to 2018 to 2021). About the study as a whole: The cohort comprised a couple of women and three men aged 18 to 49 years. For each donor, CD4 naive and CD4 memory were each given three plates, CD8 naive was given two plates, and CD8 memory was given one plate. The study deeply sequenced blood TCR repertoires of five healthy adults to estimate repertoire size and the extent of clonotype sharing between individuals. Libraries were prepared and TCR repertoires were sequenced by different laboratories using diverse techniques, in order to increase sequencing depth and limit assay-specific biases. Per donor, leukapheresis produced somewhere between about 0.9 and 9 billion PBMCs. Results the study describes overall, beyond this receptor: Pairwise subsampling indicated that sequencing depth was expected to affect the degree of clonotype sharing among donors. Because the study included a small number of donors, the genetic and exposure-history diversity represented was limited. Compared with non-shared clonotypes, the clonotypes found in all four sorted-subset donors had higher generation probabilities. Larger estimated clonotype richness was generally found for naive subsets than for memory subsets. Sampling was limited to blood, and TCR repertoires in tissue likely differ from TCR repertoires in blood. Even with the large sequencing depth, rarefaction of the sorted-subset datasets indicated that sequencing was incomplete. When four donors were compared, the shared fraction of clonotypes was roughly 5% for naive CD4, approximately 3.5% for naive CD8, roughly 2.5% for memory CD4, and 0.4% for memory CD8.

V loses 2 bases of germline sequence and J loses 0 bases, and the interval between the two ends is 13 bases. The CDR3 measures 17 amino acids from cysteine to phenylalanine. Only CDR3 DNA remains: 51 bases, in frame from the first base. CDR1 MNHGY and CDR2 SVAAGI were looked up in the germline V gene. Using the deep immunoSEQ assay, multiplex PCR amplified TCR CDR3 regions from genomic DNA. For each cell subset, the extracted genomic DNA was distributed evenly across all wells of several immunoSEQ 96-well plates, and each plate served as one replicate. For sorted subsets, 200 to 250 ng of genomic DNA, equivalent to roughly 30,000 T cell genomes, went into each replicate PCR. The purified libraries were quantified using a Qubit 3.0 fluorometer, sized with a Bioanalyzer 2100, and then quantified again using the KAPA Library Quantification kit. Every immunoSEQ 96-well plate was sequenced on a separate single-read 150-cycle Illumina NextSeq 550 flow cell. As for the original processing: Because the immunoSEQ output held only junctional sequences and lacked quality scores, the filtering could not match the filtering applied to full-length reads. To assign V/J genes and CDR3, sequences were annotated against IMGT germline references using PyIR, a Python wrapper for IgBLAST v1.9. Reads with weak V/J assignments (E-value above 1e-6), missing CDR3, stop codons, out-of-frame junctions, or ambiguous translated residues were removed. A V3J clonotype was defined by an identical inferred V gene, J gene, and CDR3 amino acid sequence. Percentage overlap between repertoires was computed as shared unique clonotypes divided by the size of the smaller repertoire. Richness of each repertoire was evaluated using RTK rarefaction, the Chao1 estimator, and Recon v2.1 estimates of unobserved clonotypes. OLGA was used to compute generation probabilities for all TCRbeta clonotypes that the gDNA method yielded from several donors. TCRdb took this table from immuneACCESS and kept in-frame rearrangements with V and J called. Such tables lack part of the clones; where checked against another copy, unresolved V genes explain under half of the gap, and the rest is unexplained. That table supplies the V and J calls and clone size; D and trimming were determined from the DNA. Across this sample there are over a million clones, with around three quarters seen only once. Roughly 0.56% of the sample belongs to the ten largest clones.

Donors were healthy HIV-negative adults with no recently reported acute infections or vaccinations. Only Caucasian adults living in Nashville, Tennessee, USA were represented among the donors. CD4+ T cells were enriched by magnetic negative selection, after which naive cells were positively selected on CD45RA and the negative fraction was taken as the memory subset. Blood was obtained by leukapheresis, after which PBMCs were separated by Ficoll-Histopaque density gradient centrifugation and cryopreserved in liquid nitrogen vapor phase. Purity and quantity of every magnetically sorted T cell population were checked by analytical flow cytometry. Genomic DNA was isolated from each sorted fraction and quantified by UV absorbance on a Nanodrop 2000c. As regards this clone: It lacks a known antigen. Per-base quality was not reported, and no clone a single base away is much larger than it.

The TCR was taken from a man younger than 30 in good health. Some clones in this sample may be carry-over from other donors' samples. This chain is built from TRBV6-9 and TRBJ2-2, and perhaps TRBD2 as D gene, on 6 matching bases. The source material was memory CD4+ T cells from PBMCs. What the cell subset or site label conveys for this sample: CD45RA-negative fraction. The DNA sequence is TGTGCCAGCAGTTATGGGAAGGGCGGGGCGAACACCGGGGAGCTGTTTTTT. Its coded protein is CASSYGKGGANTGELFF.